This T cell receptor beta chain comes out of a study of PD-1 blockade in classical Hodgkin lymphoma. This clone was detected only a few times. No antigen is known for it. Germline V gene data show CDR1 as SNHLY and CDR2 as FYNNEI. V was clipped by 4 bases and J by 4 bases; unmatched bases: 3. The CDR3 length is 13 residues. All patients relapsed after autologous stem cell transplantation, and brentuximab vedotin exposure varied. The table came from immunoSEQ multiplex PCR; TCRdb's copy has only in-frame clones and leaves some out. The table records more than 85,000 clones, about 93% of them present only once. Overall study results and limits: According to reports, newly diagnosed patients had lower baseline TCR diversity than healthy donors, and relapsed/refractory patients had lower baseline TCR diversity still. A significant rise in TCR diversity by C4D1 was seen for CD4+ but not CD8+ cells. Individuals who commenced nivolumab within less than 1 year of ASCT were excluded. Baseline diversity in complete responders resembled that of newly diagnosed patients.

The sample consisted of peripheral blood mononuclear cells (PBMCs), taken before the second cycle of nivolumab. The source is a human donor with classical Hodgkin lymphoma. This rearrangement joins TRBV2 to TRBJ1-2; 7 positions agree with TRBD1. CDR3 amino acids: CASSGQGIYGYTF. CDR3 nucleotides: TGTGCCAGCAGTGGACAGGGAATCTATGGCTACACCTTC.